The following is a TCR beta chain sequence with its context. Its antigen is undetermined. This sample is drawn from a study of T cell responses to AZD1222 COVID-19 vaccine. Study-level findings and limits: Mostly white British, mostly female donors; authors suggested clonal diversity may be underestimated. Repertoire samples came only from after the peak T cell response. Only a handful of individuals given AZD1222 were seropositive at baseline. Spike-specific TCR repertoires showed rising breadth and depth after two AZD1222 doses.

The CDR3 runs 13 residues. V was shortened by 0 bases and J by 2 bases, with 4 bases between the two germline ends. Germline V gives CDR1 SGHTA, CDR2 FQGNSA. Only in-frame clones appear in the TCRdb table, and some are missing; sequencing was by immunoSEQ multiplex PCR. The sample shows 130,000 to 150,000 clones, 70% to 90% of them seen only once. The chain has TRBV7-2 and TRBJ2-5, with D uncertain. This receptor was taken from an adult who received the AZD1222 COVID-19 vaccine. The sample was peripheral blood, taken 28 days after the second AZD1222 dose. The CDR3 bases are TGTGCCAGCAGCTTAGCGGTGCAAGAGACCCAGTACTTC. As protein: CASSLAVQETQYF.